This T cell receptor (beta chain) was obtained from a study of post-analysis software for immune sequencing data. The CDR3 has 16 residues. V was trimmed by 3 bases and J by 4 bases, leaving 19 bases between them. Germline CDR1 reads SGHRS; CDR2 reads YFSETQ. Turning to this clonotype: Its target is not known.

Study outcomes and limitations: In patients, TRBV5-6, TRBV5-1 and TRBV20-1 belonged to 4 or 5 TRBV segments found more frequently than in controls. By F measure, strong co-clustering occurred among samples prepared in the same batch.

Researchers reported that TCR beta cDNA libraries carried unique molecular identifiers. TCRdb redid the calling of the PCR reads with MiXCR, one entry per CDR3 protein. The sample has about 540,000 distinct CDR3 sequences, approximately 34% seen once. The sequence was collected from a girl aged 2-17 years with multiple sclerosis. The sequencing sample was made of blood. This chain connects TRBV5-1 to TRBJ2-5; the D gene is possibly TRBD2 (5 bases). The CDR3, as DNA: TGCGCCAGCAGCTCTGGGAGCACAACTTTCTCAGAGACCCAGTACTTC. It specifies CASSSGSTTFSETQYF.